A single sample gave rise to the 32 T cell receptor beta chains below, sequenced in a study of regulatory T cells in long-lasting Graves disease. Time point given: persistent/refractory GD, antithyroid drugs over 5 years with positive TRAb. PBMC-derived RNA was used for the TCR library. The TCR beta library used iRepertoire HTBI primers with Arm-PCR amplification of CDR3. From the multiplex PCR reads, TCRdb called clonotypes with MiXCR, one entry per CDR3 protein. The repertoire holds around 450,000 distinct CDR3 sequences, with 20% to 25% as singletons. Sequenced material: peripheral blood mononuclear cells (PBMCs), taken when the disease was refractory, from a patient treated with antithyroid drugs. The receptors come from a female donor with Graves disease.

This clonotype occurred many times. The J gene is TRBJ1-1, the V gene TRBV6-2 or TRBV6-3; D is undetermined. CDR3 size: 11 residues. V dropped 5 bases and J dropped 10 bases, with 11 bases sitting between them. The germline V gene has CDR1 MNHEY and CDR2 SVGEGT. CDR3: CASSDRRPAFF. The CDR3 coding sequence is TGTGCCAGCAGTGACCGTCGTCCAGCTTTCTTT.

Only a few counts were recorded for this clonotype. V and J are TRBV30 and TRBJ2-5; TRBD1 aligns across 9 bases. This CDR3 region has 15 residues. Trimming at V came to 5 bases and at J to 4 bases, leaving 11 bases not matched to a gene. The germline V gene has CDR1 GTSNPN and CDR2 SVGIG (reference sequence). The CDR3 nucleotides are TGTGCCTGGGCCCCGGGACAGGGACAACTAGAGACCCAGTACTTC. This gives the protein CAWAPGQGQLETQYF.

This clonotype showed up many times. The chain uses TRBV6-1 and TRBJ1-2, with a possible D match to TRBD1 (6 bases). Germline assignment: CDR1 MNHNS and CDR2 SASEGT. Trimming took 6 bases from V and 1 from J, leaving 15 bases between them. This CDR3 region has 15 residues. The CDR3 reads CASRERGQFNYGYTF. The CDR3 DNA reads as TGTGCCAGCAGGGAACGTGGACAGTTTAACTATGGCTACACCTTC.

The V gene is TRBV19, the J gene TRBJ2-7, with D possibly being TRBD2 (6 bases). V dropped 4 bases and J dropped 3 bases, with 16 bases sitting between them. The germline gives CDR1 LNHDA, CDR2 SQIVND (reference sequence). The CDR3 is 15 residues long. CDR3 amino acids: CASSSSARGGYEQYF. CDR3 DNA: TGTGCCAGTAGTAGTAGCGCCCGGGGAGGCTACGAGCAGTACTTC.

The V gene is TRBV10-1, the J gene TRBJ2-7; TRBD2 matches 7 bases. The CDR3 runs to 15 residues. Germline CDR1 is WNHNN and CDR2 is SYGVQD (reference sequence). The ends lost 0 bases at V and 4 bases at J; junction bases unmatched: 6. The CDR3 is CASSESGSGVYEQYF. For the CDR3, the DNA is TGCGCCAGCAGTGAGTCCGGGAGCGGGGTGTACGAGCAGTACTTC.

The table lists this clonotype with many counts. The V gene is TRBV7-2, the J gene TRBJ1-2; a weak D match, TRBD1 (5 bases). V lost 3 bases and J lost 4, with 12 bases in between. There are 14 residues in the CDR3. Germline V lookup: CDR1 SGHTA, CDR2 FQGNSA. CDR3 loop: CASSFMEGLYGYTF. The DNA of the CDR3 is TGTGCCAGCAGCTTCATGGAGGGACTCTATGGCTACACCTTC.

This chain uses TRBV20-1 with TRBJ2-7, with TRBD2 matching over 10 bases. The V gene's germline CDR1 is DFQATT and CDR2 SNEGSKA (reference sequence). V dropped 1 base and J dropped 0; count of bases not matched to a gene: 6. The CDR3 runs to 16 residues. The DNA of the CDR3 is TGCAGTGCTAGAGGCTTACTAGCGGGGAGCTCCTACGAGCAGTACTTC. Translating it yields CSARGLLAGSSYEQYF.

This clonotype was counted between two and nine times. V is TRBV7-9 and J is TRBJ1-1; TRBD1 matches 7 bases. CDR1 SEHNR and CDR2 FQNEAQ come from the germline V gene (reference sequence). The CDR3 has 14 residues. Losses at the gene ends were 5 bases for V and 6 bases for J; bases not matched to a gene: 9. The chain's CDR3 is CASSTTGVFAEAFF. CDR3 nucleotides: TGTGCCAGCAGCACAACAGGGGTGTTCGCTGAAGCTTTCTTT.

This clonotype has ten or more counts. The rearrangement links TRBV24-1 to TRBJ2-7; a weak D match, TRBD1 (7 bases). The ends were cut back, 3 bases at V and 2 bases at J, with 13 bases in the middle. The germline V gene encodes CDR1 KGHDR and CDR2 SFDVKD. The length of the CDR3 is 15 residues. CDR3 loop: CATSDRRGTAYEQYF. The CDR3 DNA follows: TGTGCCACCAGTGATCGCCGCGGGACAGCCTACGAGCAGTACTTC.

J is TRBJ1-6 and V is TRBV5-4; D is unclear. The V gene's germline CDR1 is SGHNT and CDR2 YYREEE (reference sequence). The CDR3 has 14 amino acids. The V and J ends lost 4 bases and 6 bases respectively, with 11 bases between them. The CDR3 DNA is TGTGCCAGCAGCGCGGGTGGGATTAATTCACCCCTCCACTTT. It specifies CASSAGGINSPLHF.

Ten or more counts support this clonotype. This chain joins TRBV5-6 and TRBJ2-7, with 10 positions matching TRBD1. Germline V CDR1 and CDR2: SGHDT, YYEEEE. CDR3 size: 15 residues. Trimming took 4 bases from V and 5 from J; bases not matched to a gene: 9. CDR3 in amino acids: CASSPWGTGDDEQYF. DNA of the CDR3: TGTGCCAGCAGCCCTTGGGGGACAGGGGACGACGAGCAGTACTTC.

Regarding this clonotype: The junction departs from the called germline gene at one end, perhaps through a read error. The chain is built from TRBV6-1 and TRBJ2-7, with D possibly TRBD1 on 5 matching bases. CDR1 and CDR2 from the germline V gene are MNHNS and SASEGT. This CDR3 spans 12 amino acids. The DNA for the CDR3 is TGTGCCAGCAGTGAAGCGGTGTGGGGCTTGGACTTC. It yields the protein CASSEAVWGLDF.

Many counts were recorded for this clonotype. CDR3 in DNA: TGTGCCAGCAGCTCCTTCGGGGGGCGCGGTACTGAAGCTTTCTTT. Its protein is CASSSFGGRGTEAFF. The chain recombines TRBV28 with TRBJ1-1; D may be TRBD1 (6 bases). CDR3 length: 15 amino acids. Germline values: CDR1 MDHEN, CDR2 SYDVKM. V gave up 6 bases and J gave up 5 bases, with 19 bases separating them.

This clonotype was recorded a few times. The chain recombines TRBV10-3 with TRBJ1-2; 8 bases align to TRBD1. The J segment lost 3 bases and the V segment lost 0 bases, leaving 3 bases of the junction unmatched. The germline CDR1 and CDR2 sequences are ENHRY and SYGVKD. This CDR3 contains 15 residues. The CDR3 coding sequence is TGTGCCATCAGTGAGTCGACAGGGGTGGACTATGGCTACACCTTC. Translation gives CAISESTGVDYGYTF.

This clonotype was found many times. CDR3 sequence reads: CSARDWSSWQTQYF. The DNA for the CDR3 is TGCAGTGCTAGAGATTGGTCTAGCTGGCAGACCCAGTACTTC. This chain joins TRBV20-1 and TRBJ2-5, with D perhaps matching TRBD2 (5 bases). CDR1 is DFQATT and CDR2 is SNEGSKA in the germline V gene (reference sequence). The length of the CDR3 is 14 residues. V lost 0 bases and J lost 6, with 14 bases in between.

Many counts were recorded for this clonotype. CDR3 sequence (DNA): TGTGCCAGCAGCCCCAAAGGGGGCTTGAACACTGAAGCTTTCTTT. It is translated as CASSPKGGLNTEAFF. V is TRBV2 and J is TRBJ1-1, with TRBD1 matching over 7 bases. The CDR3 spans 15 residues. From germline, CDR1 is SNHLY and CDR2 FYNNEI. J gave up 0 bases and V 6 bases, and 7 bases lay outside the gene matches. The whole variable domain, remainder taken from reference TRBV2 and TRBJ1-1, is EPEVTQTPSHQVTQMGQEVILRCVPISNHLYFYWYRQILGQKVEFLVSFYNNEISEKSEIFDDQFSVERPDGSNFTLKIRSTKLEDSAMYFCASSPKGGLNTEAFFGQGTRLTVV.

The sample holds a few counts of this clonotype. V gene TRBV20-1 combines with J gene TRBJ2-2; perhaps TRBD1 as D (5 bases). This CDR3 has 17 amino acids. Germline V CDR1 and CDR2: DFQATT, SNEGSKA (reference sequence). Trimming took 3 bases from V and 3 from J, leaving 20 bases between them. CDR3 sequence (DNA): TGCAGTGCTAGCCCCTACCTTGGACATCGGGACACCGGGGAGCTGTTTTTT. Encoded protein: CSASPYLGHRDTGELFF.

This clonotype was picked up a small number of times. CDR3 sequence reads: CASSLVVGGTYEQYF. For the CDR3, the DNA is TGCGCCAGCAGCTTGGTAGTGGGGGGAACCTACGAGCAGTACTTC. The V gene is TRBV5-1, the J gene TRBJ2-7; D might be TRBD2 (6 bases). The V gene's germline CDR1 is SGHRS and CDR2 YFSETQ. This CDR3 comprises 15 residues. The V gene lost 0 bases and the J gene lost 2 bases, with 12 bases spanning the gap.

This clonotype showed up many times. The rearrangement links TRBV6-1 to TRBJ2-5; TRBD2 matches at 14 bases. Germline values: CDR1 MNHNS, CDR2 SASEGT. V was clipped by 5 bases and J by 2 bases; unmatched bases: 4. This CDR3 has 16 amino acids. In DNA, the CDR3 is TGTGCCAGCAGTAGGACTAGCGGGGGGTCACAAGAGACCCAGTACTTC. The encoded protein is CASSRTSGGSQETQYF.

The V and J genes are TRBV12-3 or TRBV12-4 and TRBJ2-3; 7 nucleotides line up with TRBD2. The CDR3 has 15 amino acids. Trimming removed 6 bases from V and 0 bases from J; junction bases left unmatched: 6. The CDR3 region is CASRNSGASTDTQYF. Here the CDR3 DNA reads TGTGCCAGCAGGAACAGCGGGGCTAGCACAGATACGCAGTATTTT.

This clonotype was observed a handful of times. CDR3 coding DNA: TGTGCCTCCAGCGAGAACGCAGGGCTTTCCTACGAGCAGTACTTC. It yields the protein CASSENAGLSYEQYF. This chain uses TRBV13 with TRBJ2-7, with D perhaps TRBD1 (5 bases). Germline V CDR1 and CDR2: PRHDT, FYEKMQ (reference sequence). Trimming took off 11 bases at V and 1 base at J, with 21 bases between the two ends. CDR3 length: 15 amino acids.

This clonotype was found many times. Here the CDR3 reads CASIPGNSGPLEQYF. CDR3 DNA: TGTGCCAGCATTCCGGGTAACAGCGGTCCGCTCGAGCAGTACTTC. This chain uses TRBV2 with TRBJ2-7; D possibly corresponds to TRBD2 (5 bases). Between the trimmed V and J ends, which lost 7 bases and 6 bases, there was a span of 22 bases. The length of the CDR3 is 15 residues. Germline V CDR1 and CDR2: SNHLY, FYNNEI. Together with reference TRBV2 and TRBJ2-7, the CDR3 gives the full variable domain: EPEVTQTPSHQVTQMGQEVILRCVPISNHLYFYWYRQILGQKVEFLVSFYNNEISEKSEIFDDQFSVERPDGSNFTLKIRSTKLEDSAMYFCASIPGNSGPLEQYFGPGTRLTVT.

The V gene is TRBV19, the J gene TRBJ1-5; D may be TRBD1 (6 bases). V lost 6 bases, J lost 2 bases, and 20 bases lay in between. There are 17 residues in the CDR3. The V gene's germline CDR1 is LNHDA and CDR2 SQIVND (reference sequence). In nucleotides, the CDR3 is TGTGCCAGTAGCAATCCCGGGACACATATAGGCAATCAGCCCCAGCATTTT. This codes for CASSNPGTHIGNQPQHF.

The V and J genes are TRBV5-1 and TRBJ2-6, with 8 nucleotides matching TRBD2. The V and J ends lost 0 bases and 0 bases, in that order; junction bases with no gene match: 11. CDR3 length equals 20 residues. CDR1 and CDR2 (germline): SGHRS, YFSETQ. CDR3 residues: CASSLVPGGPFGSGANVLTF. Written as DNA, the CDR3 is TGCGCCAGCAGCTTGGTTCCGGGGGGGCCCTTTGGCTCTGGGGCCAACGTCCTGACTTTC.

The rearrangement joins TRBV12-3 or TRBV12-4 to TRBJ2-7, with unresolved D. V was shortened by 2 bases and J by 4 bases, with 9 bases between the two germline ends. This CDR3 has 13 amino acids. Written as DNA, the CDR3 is TGTGCCAGCAGTTTACTCGGGCGTTACGAGCAGTACTTC. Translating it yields CASSLLGRYEQYF.

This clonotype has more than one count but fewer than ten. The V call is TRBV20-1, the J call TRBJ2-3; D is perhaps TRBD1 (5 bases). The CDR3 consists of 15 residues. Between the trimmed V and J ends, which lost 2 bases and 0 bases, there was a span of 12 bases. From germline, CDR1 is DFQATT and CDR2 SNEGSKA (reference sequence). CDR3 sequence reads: CSARRIDSSTDTQYF. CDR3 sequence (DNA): TGCAGTGCTAGAAGGATCGACAGTAGCACAGATACGCAGTATTTT.

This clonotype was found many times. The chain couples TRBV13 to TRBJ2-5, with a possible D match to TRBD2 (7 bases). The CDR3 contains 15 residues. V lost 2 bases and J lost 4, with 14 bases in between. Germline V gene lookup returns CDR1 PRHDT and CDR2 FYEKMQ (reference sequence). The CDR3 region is CASSLLPGGRETQYF. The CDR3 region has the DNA TGTGCCAGCAGCTTATTGCCGGGGGGCAGAGAGACCCAGTACTTC.

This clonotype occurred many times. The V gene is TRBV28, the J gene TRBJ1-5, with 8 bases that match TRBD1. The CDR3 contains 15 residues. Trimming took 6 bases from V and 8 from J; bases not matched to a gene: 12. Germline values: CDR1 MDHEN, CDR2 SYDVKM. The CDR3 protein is CASSLNRGTAEPQHF. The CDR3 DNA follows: TGTGCCAGCAGCCTCAACAGGGGGACCGCTGAGCCCCAGCATTTT. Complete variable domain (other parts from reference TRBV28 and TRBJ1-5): DVKVTQSSRYLVKRTGEKVFLECVQDMDHENMFWYRQDPGLGLRLIYFSYDVKMKEKGDIPEGYSVSREKKERFSLILESASTNQTSMYLCASSLNRGTAEPQHFGDGTRLSIL.

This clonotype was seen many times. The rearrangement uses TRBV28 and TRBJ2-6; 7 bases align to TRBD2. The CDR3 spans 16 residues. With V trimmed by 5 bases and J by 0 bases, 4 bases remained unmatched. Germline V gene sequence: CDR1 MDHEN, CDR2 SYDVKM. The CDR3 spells CASSPGLSSGANVLTF. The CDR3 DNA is TGTGCCAGCAGTCCGGGACTAAGCTCTGGGGCCAACGTCCTGACTTTC.

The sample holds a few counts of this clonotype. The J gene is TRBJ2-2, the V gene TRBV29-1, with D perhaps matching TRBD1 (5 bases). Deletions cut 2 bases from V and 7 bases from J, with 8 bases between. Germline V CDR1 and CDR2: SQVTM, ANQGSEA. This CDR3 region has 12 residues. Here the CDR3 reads CSVETGSGELFF. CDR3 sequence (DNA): TGCAGCGTTGAAACAGGTAGCGGGGAGCTGTTTTTT.

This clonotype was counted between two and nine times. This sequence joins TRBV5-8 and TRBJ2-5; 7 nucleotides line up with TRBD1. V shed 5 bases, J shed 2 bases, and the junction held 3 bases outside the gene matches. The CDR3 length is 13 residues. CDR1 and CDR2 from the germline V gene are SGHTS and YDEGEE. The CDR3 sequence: CASRLTGQETQYF. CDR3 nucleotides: TGTGCCAGCAGATTGACAGGGCAAGAGACCCAGTACTTC.

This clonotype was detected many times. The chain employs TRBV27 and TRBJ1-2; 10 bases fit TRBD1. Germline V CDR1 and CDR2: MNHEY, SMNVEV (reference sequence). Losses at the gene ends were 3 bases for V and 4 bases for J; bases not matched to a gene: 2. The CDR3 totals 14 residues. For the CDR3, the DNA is TGTGCCAGCAGTTTGCGGGACAGGGGCTATGGCTACACCTTC. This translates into CASSLRDRGYGYTF.